This TCR beta chain was identified in a study of T cells in Graves' hyperthyroidism and ophthalmopathy. The study, taken as a whole, reports: By a 13 V-J model, ophthalmopathy was set apart from stable hyperthyroidism.

A lack of ophthalmopathy progression within 18 months defined stable Graves' hyperthyroidism. Patients having uncontrolled infection, another autoimmune disease, pregnancy or lactation were not included. This clonotype has only a few counts. As yet, its antigen is unknown. The V gene's germline CDR1 is LGHDT and CDR2 YNNKEL (reference sequence). V gave up 4 bases and J gave up 6 bases, with 22 bases separating them. This CDR3 has 16 residues. TCR beta CDR3 sequences were amplified from RNA transcripts. When the TCR CDR3 underwent first-round RT-PCR, the HTBI primer set was used. One entry per CDR3 protein, called by TCRdb with MiXCR from the multiplex PCR reads. The profile shows around 450,000 distinct CDR3 sequences, around 14% of them singletons.

The V gene is TRBV3-1, the J gene TRBJ2-7; D might be TRBD2 (6 bases). The TCR sequence derives from a young woman with Graves' hyperthyroidism. Sequenced material: blood. This CDR3 is CASSRQIGGGSGEQYF. The CDR3 region has the DNA TGTGCCAGCAGCCGACAAATCGGTGGAGGGTCGGGCGAGCAGTACTTC.